This T cell receptor (beta chain) was identified during a study of blood T cell repertoires in COVID-19. The data were produced by immunoSEQ multiplex PCR, yet TCRdb's version contains in-frame clones alone and is incomplete. The sample consists of hundreds of thousands of clones, around 91% of them appearing once. V lost 4 bases to trimming and J lost 3 bases, with 11 bases between them. The CDR3 runs 14 residues. Germline CDR1 is SGDLS and CDR2 is YYNGEE. This TCR came from a woman in her late teens or twenties who had recovered from COVID-19. The rearrangement links TRBV9 to TRBJ1-3; D not resolved. Material for sequencing was peripheral blood. As DNA, the CDR3 is TGTGCCAGCAGCACCCGCCGGGATGGAAACACCATATATTTT. Its protein product is CASSTRRDGNTIYF. The variable domain in full, with the rest retrieved from reference TRBV9 and TRBJ1-3, is DSGVTQTPKHLITATGQRVTLRCSPRSGDLSVYWYQQSLDQGLQFLIQYYNGEERAKGNILERFSAQQFPDLHSELNLSSLELGDSALYFCASSTRRDGNTIYFGEGSWLTVV.